The 27 T cell receptor beta chains below all came from one sample that was sequenced in a study of blood T cell repertoires in COVID-19. Assay used: immunoSEQ multiplex PCR; TCRdb lists only in-frame clones, some missing. In the table there are tens of thousands of clones, more than 70% of which are singletons. Source material: peripheral blood. The source of these receptors is a human donor in a cohort sampled during active COVID-19.

J is TRBJ2-7 and V is TRBV6-2 or TRBV6-3, with 9 bases identical to TRBD1. Germline values: CDR1 MNHEY, CDR2 SVGEGT. J gave up 3 bases and V 0 bases, and 3 bases lay outside the gene matches. The CDR3 is 15 amino acids. CDR3 DNA: TGTGCCAGCAGTTACTCCGGGACAGGGATCTACGAGCAGTACTTC. It yields the protein CASSYSGTGIYEQYF.

The rearrangement uses TRBV18 and TRBJ2-3; D not resolved. CDR3 length: 12 residues. Per germline, CDR1 KGHSH and CDR2 LQKENI. Trimming left V 3 bases short and J 6 bases short, with 7 bases between. The CDR3 is CASSPRSDTQYF. The CDR3 coding sequence is TGTGCCAGCTCACCCAGATCTGATACGCAGTATTTT.

The gene calls are TRBV3-1 (or the pseudogene TRBV3-2) and TRBJ2-3; D might be TRBD2 (6 bases). Trimming pared 4 bases from V and 2 bases from J, leaving 13 bases between. The germline gives CDR1 LGHDT, CDR2 YNNKEL (reference sequence). The CDR3 consists of 15 residues. CDR3 sequence (DNA): TGTGCCAGCAGCCCGGGACTGCCTCTCACAGATACGCAGTATTTT. Residues: CASSPGLPLTDTQYF.

The chain couples TRBV9 to TRBJ2-7; 7 bases align to TRBD2. The CDR3 is 14 residues long. J was trimmed by 3 bases and V by 3 bases; bases with no gene match: 6. Germline values: CDR1 SGDLS, CDR2 YYNGEE. This CDR3 reads CASSAPGLDYEQYF. The CDR3 DNA reads as TGTGCCAGCAGCGCCCCTGGACTAGACTACGAGCAGTACTTC.

The chain has TRBV5-6 and TRBJ2-3, with D perhaps matching TRBD2 (5 bases). Germline V gene data show CDR1 as SGHDT and CDR2 as YYEEEE. The CDR3 covers 15 residues. The ends were cut back, 7 bases at V and 2 bases at J, with 17 bases in the middle. Here the CDR3 DNA reads TGTGCCAGCGGCTCCCCGGAGGATTACACAGATACGCAGTATTTT. As protein: CASGSPEDYTDTQYF. Full variable domain (remainder filled in from reference TRBV5-6 and TRBJ2-3): DAGVTQSPTHLIKTRGQQVTLRCSPKSGHDTVSWYQQALGQGPQFIFQYYEEEERQRGNFPDRFSGHQFPNYSSELNVNALLLGDSALYLCASGSPEDYTDTQYFGPGTRLTVL.

The chain carries TRBV18 and TRBJ1-2; 12 bases are shared with TRBD1. The V and J ends lost 3 bases and 4 bases, in that order; junction bases with no gene match: 9. Germline-derived CDR1 and CDR2 are KGHSH and LQKENI. The CDR3 sequence is 17 residues long. DNA of the CDR3: TGTGCCAGCTCACCCTTCGGTCCGGGACAGGGGGCCTATGGCTACACCTTC. As protein: CASSPFGPGQGAYGYTF.

The chain recombines TRBV14 with TRBJ1-4; 8 positions match TRBD1. J gave up 3 bases and V 1 base, and 1 base lay outside the gene matches. This CDR3 contains 15 residues. Germline V gives CDR1 SGHDN, CDR2 FVKESK. CDR3 in DNA: TGTGCCAGCAGCCAAGTGACAGGGGCTAATGAAAAACTGTTTTTT. Encoded protein: CASSQVTGANEKLFF.

This chain links TRBV18 with TRBJ2-2; the match to TRBD1 covers 9 bases. Germline loops: CDR1 KGHSH, CDR2 LQKENI. J lost 3 bases, V lost 4 bases, and 3 bases had no gene match. The CDR3 extends over 15 amino acids. The CDR3 loop reads CASSRDRADTGELFF. The DNA for the CDR3 is TGTGCCAGCTCACGGGACAGGGCAGACACCGGGGAGCTGTTTTTT.

This clone has a single count. CDR3 in DNA: TGTGCCAGCAGCTCTACGAATTACAATGAGCAGTTCTTC. Translating it yields CASSSTNYNEQFF. V and J are TRBV7-3 and TRBJ2-1, with D unresolved. Per the germline V gene, CDR1 is SGHTA and CDR2 is FQGTGA. This CDR3 has 13 residues. V dropped 4 bases and J dropped 4 bases, with 8 bases sitting between them.

The rearrangement joins TRBV27 to TRBJ1-5, with D perhaps matching TRBD1 (5 bases). Trimming shortened V by 6 bases and J by 2 bases, and 11 bases separated the two germline ends. The CDR3 is made up of 14 amino acids. CDR1 MNHEY and CDR2 SMNVEV come from the germline V gene (reference sequence). The CDR3 coding sequence is TGTGCCAGCAGAGAGGGAGGGGGCAATCAGCCCCAGCATTTT. Protein sequence: CASREGGGNQPQHF.

The V call is TRBV15, the J call TRBJ2-2, with D perhaps matching TRBD2 (5 bases). In germline, CDR1 is LNHNV, CDR2 YYDKDF (reference sequence). There are 16 residues in the CDR3. The V gene lost 0 bases and the J gene lost 7 bases, with 15 bases spanning the gap. CDR3 in DNA: TGTGCCACCAGCAGAGAAACTAGACCGTTTTTCGGGGAGCTGTTTTTT. Its protein is CATSRETRPFFGELFF.

The chain recombines TRBV5-1 with TRBJ2-7, with D tentatively TRBD2 (7 bases). The CDR3 extends over 15 amino acids. V lost 0 bases to trimming and J lost 4 bases, with 14 bases between them. From germline, CDR1 is SGHRS and CDR2 YFSETQ. CDR3 residues: CASSLGGGVAYEQYF. CDR3 nucleotide sequence: TGCGCCAGCAGCTTGGGCGGGGGCGTCGCTTACGAGCAGTACTTC.

The V gene is TRBV28, the J gene TRBJ1-3; D remains unclear. V lost 6 bases and J 0 bases, leaving 12 bases between the germline ends. The germline gives CDR1 MDHEN, CDR2 SYDVKM. The CDR3 length is 15 residues. CDR3 DNA: TGTGCCAGCAGGAGGCTCCTAGCCTCTGGAAACACCATATATTTT. This translates into CASRRLLASGNTIYF.

The rearrangement uses TRBV20-1 and TRBJ1-1; D is uncertain. The CDR3 sequence is 11 residues long. Germline V gene data show CDR1 as DFQATT and CDR2 as SNEGSKA (reference sequence). Deletions cut 3 bases from V and 8 bases from J, with 10 bases between. The CDR3 reads CSASLQKEAFF. For the CDR3, the DNA is TGCAGTGCTAGTTTACAGAAAGAAGCTTTCTTT.

V gene TRBV11-2 combines with J gene TRBJ2-2, with TRBD2 identical over 10 bases. Unmatched junction bases numbered 6, after V lost 1 base and J lost 7 bases. The CDR3 totals 16 residues. Looked up from germline, CDR1 is SGHAT and CDR2 is FQNNGV. Here the CDR3 DNA reads TGTGCCAGCAGCTTAGCTGTAGCGGGAGGTCACGGGGAGCTGTTTTTT. Amino acid sequence: CASSLAVAGGHGELFF.

A note on this clone: Other DNA sequences in the same sample also yield this CDR3. The chain couples TRBV2 to TRBJ2-7, with a tentative D call TRBD1 (6 bases). The CDR3 is 12 residues long. Germline CDR1 SNHLY, CDR2 FYNNEI. V was shortened by 4 bases and J by 4 bases, with 8 bases between the two germline ends. DNA for the CDR3: TGTGCCAGCAGTGCCCAGGGGTACGAGCAGTACTTC. Translating gives CASSAQGYEQYF.

The chain recombines TRBV5-1 with TRBJ2-6; the match to TRBD1 covers 9 bases. V trimming: 4 bases; J trimming: 2 bases; junction bases outside the gene matches: 4. Per the germline V gene, CDR1 is SGHRS and CDR2 is YFSETQ. CDR3 length equals 16 residues. The CDR3 sequence: CASSTTGGAGANVLTF. CDR3 coding DNA: TGCGCCAGCAGCACAACAGGGGGCGCTGGGGCCAACGTCCTGACTTTC.

The chain combines TRBV5-4 with TRBJ2-6; D gene unclear. Germline V gene lookup returns CDR1 SGHNT and CDR2 YYREEE (reference sequence). V was pared by 4 bases and J by 1 base, with 18 bases between. The CDR3 sequence is 18 residues long. CDR3 nucleotide sequence: TGTGCCAGCAGCCCAGATCGTGTTCGCGGTTCTGGGGCCAACGTCCTGACTTTC. Its protein is CASSPDRVRGSGANVLTF.

The chain employs TRBV12-3 or TRBV12-4 and TRBJ2-1; no reliable D call. This CDR3 is 12 amino acids long. Deletions cut 7 bases from V and 5 bases from J, with 9 bases between. CDR3 protein: CASTPSDNEQFF. The CDR3 DNA reads as TGTGCCAGCACCCCGTCCGACAATGAGCAGTTCTTC.

This clone was detected only once. This chain joins TRBV7-9 and TRBJ2-7, with 7 positions matching TRBD1. The CDR3 has 13 residues. The germline CDR1 and CDR2 sequences are SEHNR and FQNEAQ (reference sequence). V shed 5 bases, J shed 5 bases, and the junction held 6 bases outside the gene matches. As DNA, the CDR3 is TGTGCCAGCAGCACCAGCGACAGGGACGAGCAGTACTTC. Protein: CASSTSDRDEQYF. The entire variable domain, with the rest obtained from reference TRBV7-9 and TRBJ2-7, is as follows: DTGVSQNPRHKITKRGQNVTFRCDPISEHNRLYWYRQTLGQGPEFLTYFQNEAQLEKSRLLSDRFSAERPKGSFSTLEIQRTEQGDSAMYLCASSTSDRDEQYFGPGTRLTVT.

The chain joins TRBV29-1 to TRBJ2-7, with 7 positions matching TRBD2. V lost 7 bases, J lost 2 bases, and 5 bases stayed unmatched. The CDR3 runs 12 residues. The germline V gene has CDR1 SQVTM and CDR2 ANQGSEA. The CDR3 coding sequence is TGCAGCGGCGGGACTACGACCTACGAGCAGTACTTC. Translated: CSGGTTTYEQYF.

The chain couples TRBV6-4 to TRBJ2-1; D is ambiguous. The germline gives CDR1 MRHNA, CDR2 SNTAGT. Between the trimmed V and J ends, which lost 5 bases and 6 bases, there was a span of 11 bases. The CDR3 is made up of 13 amino acids. The chain's CDR3 is CASSSTYGNEQFF. The CDR3 nucleotides are TGTGCCAGCAGTTCGACTTATGGCAATGAGCAGTTCTTC.

The rearrangement joins TRBV10-3 to TRBJ2-3, with 7 bases lining up with TRBD2. The CDR3 has 15 amino acids. V shed 2 bases and J 3 bases; nucleotides not matched to a gene: 5. The germline V gene has CDR1 ENHRY and CDR2 SYGVKD. The CDR3 protein is CAISEGSGLTDTQYF. CDR3 sequence (DNA): TGTGCCATCAGTGAGGGGTCGGGACTAACAGATACGCAGTATTTT.

This clone was recorded once. The chain employs TRBV3-1 (or the pseudogene TRBV3-2) and TRBJ1-6; the D is unclear. Trimming stripped 4 bases from V and 2 bases from J, with 9 bases between. Per the germline V gene, CDR1 is LGHDT and CDR2 is YNNKEL (reference sequence). The CDR3 covers 15 residues. This chain's CDR3 is CASSRADPYNSPLHF. CDR3 in DNA: TGTGCCAGCAGCCGAGCGGATCCCTATAATTCACCCCTCCACTTT.

This clone was detected a few times. The J gene is TRBJ2-5, the V gene TRBV7-3, with 10 bases lining up with TRBD1. CDR3 size: 15 residues. V was pared by 2 bases and J by 4 bases, with 4 bases of the junction left unmatched. In germline, CDR1 is SGHTA, CDR2 FQGTGA. CDR3 in DNA: TGTGCCAGCAGCTTAGACAGGGGGCAGGGAGAGACCCAGTACTTC. It codes for CASSLDRGQGETQYF.

The chain joins TRBV5-1 to TRBJ2-1, with TRBD1 matching over 8 bases. Germline trimming cut 3 bases from V and 7 bases from J; bases unmatched to any gene: 9. The CDR3 totals 15 residues. Per the germline V gene, CDR1 is SGHRS and CDR2 is YFSETQ. This CDR3 is CASSSGTGALNEQFF. CDR3 nucleotides: TGCGCCAGCAGCTCGGGGACAGGAGCGTTGAATGAGCAGTTCTTC.

This clone was observed once. This chain connects TRBV7-8 to TRBJ2-7, with 8 bases lining up with TRBD2. V was pared by 5 bases and J by 2 bases, with 5 bases of the junction left unmatched. The CDR3 covers 14 residues. Germline V lookup: CDR1 SGHVS, CDR2 FQNEAQ. CDR3 region: CASSGSGVTYEQYF. The DNA of the CDR3 is TGTGCCAGCAGCGGTAGCGGGGTGACCTACGAGCAGTACTTC.